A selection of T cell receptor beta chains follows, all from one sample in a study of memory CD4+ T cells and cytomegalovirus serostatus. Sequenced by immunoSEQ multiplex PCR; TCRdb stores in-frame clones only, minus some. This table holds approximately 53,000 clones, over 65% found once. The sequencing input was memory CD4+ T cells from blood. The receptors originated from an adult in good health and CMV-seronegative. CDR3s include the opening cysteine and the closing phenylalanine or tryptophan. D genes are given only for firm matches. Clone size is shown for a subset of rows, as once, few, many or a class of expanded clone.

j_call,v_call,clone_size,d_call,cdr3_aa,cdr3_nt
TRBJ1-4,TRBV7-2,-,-,CASSSQAREKLFF,TGTGCCAGCAGCTCGCAAGCGAGGGAAAAACTGTTTTTT
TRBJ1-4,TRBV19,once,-,CASREHRFATNEKLFF,TGTGCCAGTAGAGAGCACAGGTTTGCAACTAATGAAAAACTGTTTTTT
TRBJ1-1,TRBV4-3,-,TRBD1,CASSKRQGVGTEAFF,TGCGCCAGCAGCAAACGACAGGGGGTAGGGACTGAAGCTTTCTTT
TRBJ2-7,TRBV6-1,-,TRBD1,CASSEVGTGGSYEQYF,TGTGCCAGCAGTGAAGTAGGGACAGGGGGCTCCTACGAGCAGTACTTC
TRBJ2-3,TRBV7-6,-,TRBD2,CASSLGSGGITDTQYF,TGTGCCAGCAGCTTAGGTAGCGGGGGTATCACAGATACGCAGTATTTT
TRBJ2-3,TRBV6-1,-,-,CASSEYIGTDTQYF,TGTGCCAGCAGTGAATACATAGGAACAGATACGCAGTATTTT
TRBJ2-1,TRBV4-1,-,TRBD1,CASSLGQGVLNEQFF,TGCGCCAGCAGCTTAGGACAGGGGGTGCTCAATGAGCAGTTCTTC
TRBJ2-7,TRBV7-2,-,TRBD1,CASSPQPTGVIEQYF,TGTGCCAGCAGCCCACAACCGACAGGGGTGATCGAGCAGTACTTC
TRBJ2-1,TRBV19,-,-,CASRLSDSNEQFF,TGTGCCAGTCGACTAAGTGACAGCAATGAGCAGTTCTTC
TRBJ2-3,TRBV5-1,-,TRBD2,CASSAISGLAYDTQYF,TGCGCCAGCAGCGCAATTTCGGGACTAGCGTATGATACGCAGTATTTT
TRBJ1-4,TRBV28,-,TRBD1,CASGQGWEKLFF,TGTGCCAGCGGACAGGGTTGGGAAAAACTGTTTTTT
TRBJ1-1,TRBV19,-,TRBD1,CASSIDRDTEAFF,TGTGCCAGTAGTATCGACAGGGACACTGAAGCTTTCTTT
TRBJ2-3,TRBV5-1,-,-,CASSLAVGAQDTQYF,TGCGCCAGCAGCTTGGCCGTGGGGGCGCAAGATACGCAGTATTTT
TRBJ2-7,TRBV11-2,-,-,CASSLRPGLYEQYF,TGTGCCAGCAGCTTAAGGCCAGGACTTTACGAGCAGTACTTC
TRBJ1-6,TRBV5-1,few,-,CASSFGTVGSPLHF,TGCGCCAGCAGCTTCGGGACTGTTGGATCACCCCTCCACTTT
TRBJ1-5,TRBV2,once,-,CASSEAQRVGQPQHF,TGTGCCAGCAGTGAAGCGCAGAGGGTGGGTCAGCCCCAGCATTTT
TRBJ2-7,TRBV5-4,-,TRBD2,CASSPAGGRIYEQYF,TGTGCCAGCAGCCCAGCGGGGGGGCGGATCTACGAGCAGTACTTC
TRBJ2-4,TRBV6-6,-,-,CASSAGSNIQYF,TGTGCCAGCAGCGCAGGGTCAAACATTCAGTACTTC
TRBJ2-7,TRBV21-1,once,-,CARGGHGTTAQYEQYF,TGTGCCAGGGGGGGTCACGGGACCACGGCCCAATACGAGCAGTACTTC
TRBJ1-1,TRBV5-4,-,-,CASSLAAGIVQMNTEAFF,TGTGCCAGCAGCTTGGCGGCCGGGATTGTACAGATGAACACTGAAGCTTTCTTT
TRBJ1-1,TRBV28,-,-,CASSPPRLSRTEAFF,TGTGCCAGCAGTCCACCCAGGCTGTCACGCACTGAAGCTTTCTTT
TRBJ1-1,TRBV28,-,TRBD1,CASTIVGGGTGILNTEAFF,TGTGCCAGCACGATCGTAGGGGGAGGGACAGGGATTTTAAACACTGAAGCTTTCTTT
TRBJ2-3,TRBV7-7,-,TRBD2,CASSSAGGSTDTQYF,TGTGCTAGCAGCTCTGCGGGGGGGAGCACAGATACGCAGTATTTT
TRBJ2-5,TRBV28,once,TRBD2,CASSPRTSAIETQYF,TGTGCCAGCAGTCCCAGGACTAGCGCTATAGAGACCCAGTACTTC
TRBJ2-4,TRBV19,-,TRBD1,CATRGGQGAVIQYF,TGTGCCACAAGGGGGGGACAGGGGGCCGTCATTCAGTACTTC
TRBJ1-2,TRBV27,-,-,CASSPPGRNTYGYTF,TGTGCCAGCAGTCCCCCGGGACGGAACACGTATGGCTACACCTTC
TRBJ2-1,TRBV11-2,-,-,CASSRDSYNEQFF,TGTGCCAGCAGCCGGGATTCGTACAATGAGCAGTTCTTC
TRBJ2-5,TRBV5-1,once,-,CASSLRATQETQYF,TGCGCCAGCAGCCTCAGGGCGACCCAAGAGACCCAGTACTTC
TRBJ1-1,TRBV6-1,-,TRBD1,CASSETVWAGGTEAFF,TGTGCCAGCAGTGAAACTGTCTGGGCAGGGGGCACTGAAGCTTTCTTT
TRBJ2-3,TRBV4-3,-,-,CASSRQTNTRDTDTQYF,TGCGCCAGCAGCCGGCAAACGAACACTCGGGACACAGATACGCAGTATTTT
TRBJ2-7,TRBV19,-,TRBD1,CASSKGQGYYEQYF,TGTGCCAGTAGTAAGGGACAGGGCTACTACGAGCAGTACTTC
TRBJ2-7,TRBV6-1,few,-,CASTKGPSYEQYF,TGTGCCAGCACGAAGGGACCGTCATACGAGCAGTACTTC
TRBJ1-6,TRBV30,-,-,CAWRPHGAAIYNSPLHF,TGTGCCTGGAGACCTCACGGAGCGGCCATCTATAATTCACCCCTCCACTTT
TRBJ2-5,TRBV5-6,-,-,CASANSGAGETQYF,TGTGCCAGCGCCAACTCAGGGGCAGGGGAGACCCAGTACTTC
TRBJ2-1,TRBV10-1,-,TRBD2,CAPGERGAYNEQFF,TGCGCCCCCGGGGAGCGGGGGGCCTACAATGAGCAGTTCTTC
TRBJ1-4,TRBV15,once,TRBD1,CATSRVAGGNEKLFF,TGTGCCACCAGCAGAGTCGCAGGGGGGAATGAAAAACTGTTTTTT
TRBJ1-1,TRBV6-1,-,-,CASSGPQNTEAFF,TGTGCCAGCAGCGGGCCCCAGAACACTGAAGCTTTCTTT
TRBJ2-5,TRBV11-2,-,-,CASSQMRETQYF,TGTGCCAGCAGCCAGATGAGGGAGACCCAGTACTTC
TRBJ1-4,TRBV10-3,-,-,CAISESSSTGEKLFF,TGTGCCATCAGTGAATCAAGTTCTACGGGGGAAAAACTGTTTTTT
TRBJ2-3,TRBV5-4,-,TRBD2,CASSPQLAGTDTQYF,TGTGCCAGCAGCCCCCAACTAGCGGGCACAGATACGCAGTATTTT
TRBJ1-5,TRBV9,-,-,CASSASDNQPQHF,TGTGCCAGCAGCGCCTCGGACAATCAGCCCCAGCATTTT
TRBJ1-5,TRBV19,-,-,CASSIRTENQPQHF,TGTGCCAGTAGTATAAGAACAGAAAATCAGCCCCAGCATTTT
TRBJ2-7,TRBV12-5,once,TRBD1,CASGPNRGNEQYF,TGTGCTAGTGGACCAAACAGGGGGAACGAGCAGTACTTC
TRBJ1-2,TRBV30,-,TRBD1,CAWRRDSFPGYTF,TGTGCCTGGAGGCGGGACAGCTTCCCTGGCTACACCTTC
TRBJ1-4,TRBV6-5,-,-,CASSYSPGPANEKLFF,TGTGCCAGCAGTTATTCCCCCGGGCCTGCTAATGAAAAACTGTTTTTT
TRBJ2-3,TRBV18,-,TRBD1,CASSREQGGIPDTQYF,TGTGCCAGCTCCCGGGAACAGGGGGGAATACCAGATACGCAGTATTTT
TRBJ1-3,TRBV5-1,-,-,CASSAIGASGNTIYF,TGCGCCAGCAGCGCAATAGGCGCCTCTGGAAACACCATATATTTT